A selection of T cell receptor beta chains follows, all from one sample in a study of long-term antiretroviral therapy in people with HIV. This table comes from immunoSEQ multiplex PCR, and its TCRdb copy is limited to in-frame clones, with some not included. The profile shows more than 35,000 clones, 90% to 95% of them singletons. The material sequenced was unsorted PBMCs, taken 3.7 years after starting antiretroviral therapy. The receptors stem from a woman aged 45-65 years with HIV. CDR3s include the opening cysteine and the closing phenylalanine or tryptophan. The size entry is marked missing in some rows and otherwise reads once, few, many or a size class.

CDR3 length: 15
V gene: TRBV6-6
clone size: once
J gene: TRBJ1-2
CDR3 protein: CASSYSLQGNYGYTF

CDR3 length: 14
V gene: TRBV5-4
clone size: once
J gene: TRBJ1-2
CDR3 protein: CASSGPGDVYGYTF

CDR3 length: 17
V gene: TRBV9
clone size: -
J gene: TRBJ2-1
CDR3 protein: CASSALGTSGGANEQFF

CDR3 length: 14
V gene: TRBV2
clone size: -
J gene: TRBJ2-4
CDR3 protein: CASSDPGMGNIQYF

CDR3 length: 11
V gene: TRBV20-1
clone size: -
J gene: TRBJ2-5
CDR3 protein: CSRWKGETQYF

CDR3 length: 15
V gene: TRBV5-5
clone size: -
J gene: TRBJ2-7
CDR3 protein: CASSGAQGTQYEQYF

CDR3 length: 15
V gene: TRBV5-8
clone size: -
J gene: TRBJ1-3
CDR3 protein: CASSLGGGPGNTIYF

CDR3 length: 13
V gene: TRBV2
clone size: -
J gene: TRBJ2-5
CDR3 protein: CASSIDRGETQYF

CDR3 length: 16
V gene: TRBV5-1
clone size: -
J gene: TRBJ2-3
CDR3 protein: CASSLLAAGDTDTQYF

CDR3 length: 13
V gene: TRBV19
clone size: -
J gene: TRBJ2-7
CDR3 protein: CASSIGTGNEQYF

CDR3 length: 16
V gene: TRBV7-9
clone size: -
J gene: TRBJ1-6
CDR3 protein: CASSLGGLPYNSPLHF

CDR3 length: 13
V gene: TRBV5-5
clone size: -
J gene: TRBJ2-7
CDR3 protein: CASSLQGSYEQYF

CDR3 length: 14
V gene: TRBV5-4
clone size: -
J gene: TRBJ1-1
CDR3 protein: CASSSRTVNTEAFF

CDR3 length: 14
V gene: TRBV27
clone size: -
J gene: TRBJ1-1
CDR3 protein: CASSRGQGNTEAFF

CDR3 length: 13
V gene: TRBV7-3
clone size: -
J gene: TRBJ2-3
CDR3 protein: CASSLLGTDTQYF

CDR3 length: 15
V gene: TRBV6-5
clone size: -
J gene: TRBJ2-3
CDR3 protein: CASSYSAELTDTQYF

CDR3 length: 16
V gene: TRBV7-8
clone size: -
J gene: TRBJ2-1
CDR3 protein: CASSSLWGEAYNEQFF

CDR3 length: 11
V gene: TRBV29-1
clone size: -
J gene: TRBJ2-3
CDR3 protein: CSVVPGDTQYF

CDR3 length: 12
V gene: TRBV7-2
clone size: -
J gene: TRBJ2-7
CDR3 protein: CASSLTPYEQYF

CDR3 length: 18
V gene: TRBV5-1
clone size: -
J gene: TRBJ2-3
CDR3 protein: CASSLPQRDSRASDTQYF

CDR3 length: 15
V gene: TRBV7-9
clone size: -
J gene: TRBJ1-3
CDR3 protein: CASSPWEGIGNTIYF

CDR3 length: 14
V gene: TRBV5-5
clone size: -
J gene: TRBJ2-3
CDR3 protein: CASSSLSSTDTQYF

CDR3 length: 13
V gene: TRBV10-3
clone size: -
J gene: TRBJ1-2
CDR3 protein: CAISGSSNYGYTF

CDR3 length: 13
V gene: TRBV7-7
clone size: -
J gene: TRBJ1-1
CDR3 protein: CASSLDRDTEAFF

CDR3 length: 15
V gene: TRBV30
clone size: once
J gene: TRBJ1-1
CDR3 protein: CAWRGQGAGSTEAFF

CDR3 length: 19
V gene: TRBV15
clone size: -
J gene: TRBJ1-2
CDR3 protein: CATSRDHGTGHPRNYGYTF

CDR3 length: 14
V gene: TRBV6-6
clone size: -
J gene: TRBJ2-3
CDR3 protein: CASRDRALQDTQYF

CDR3 length: 13
V gene: TRBV5-6
clone size: -
J gene: TRBJ2-7
CDR3 protein: CASSRTESYEQYF

CDR3 length: 15
V gene: TRBV10-3
clone size: once
J gene: TRBJ2-2
CDR3 protein: CAISDRGQRAGELFF

CDR3 length: 19
V gene: TRBV5-1
clone size: -
J gene: TRBJ1-1
CDR3 protein: CASSFGIKWGGPLNTEAFF

CDR3 length: 17
V gene: TRBV5-6
clone size: -
J gene: TRBJ2-2
CDR3 protein: CASSLIKQGLGTGELFF

CDR3 length: 14
V gene: TRBV7-2
clone size: -
J gene: TRBJ2-5
CDR3 protein: CASSLRGRGETQYF

CDR3 length: 17
V gene: TRBV9
clone size: -
J gene: TRBJ2-3
CDR3 protein: CASSAALVAGGGDTQYF

CDR3 length: 14
V gene: TRBV15
clone size: -
J gene: TRBJ1-1
CDR3 protein: CATSRGGGLTEAFF

CDR3 length: 15
V gene: TRBV4-2
clone size: -
J gene: TRBJ1-4
CDR3 protein: CASSPSPGPEEKLFF

CDR3 length: 17
V gene: TRBV5-1
clone size: -
J gene: TRBJ2-6
CDR3 protein: CASSPRQGASGANVLTF

CDR3 length: 14
V gene: TRBV18
clone size: -
J gene: TRBJ2-5
CDR3 protein: CASSPPDGQETQYF

CDR3 length: 13
V gene: TRBV6-1
clone size: -
J gene: TRBJ1-5
CDR3 protein: CASTEQVNQPQHF

CDR3 length: 15
V gene: TRBV6-1
clone size: once
J gene: TRBJ2-7
CDR3 protein: CASSGRTVRSYEQYF

CDR3 length: 11
V gene: TRBV6-5
clone size: -
J gene: TRBJ1-1
CDR3 protein: CASSYSNEAFF

CDR3 length: 14
V gene: TRBV7-8
clone size: -
J gene: TRBJ2-7
CDR3 protein: CASSFSGGADEQYF